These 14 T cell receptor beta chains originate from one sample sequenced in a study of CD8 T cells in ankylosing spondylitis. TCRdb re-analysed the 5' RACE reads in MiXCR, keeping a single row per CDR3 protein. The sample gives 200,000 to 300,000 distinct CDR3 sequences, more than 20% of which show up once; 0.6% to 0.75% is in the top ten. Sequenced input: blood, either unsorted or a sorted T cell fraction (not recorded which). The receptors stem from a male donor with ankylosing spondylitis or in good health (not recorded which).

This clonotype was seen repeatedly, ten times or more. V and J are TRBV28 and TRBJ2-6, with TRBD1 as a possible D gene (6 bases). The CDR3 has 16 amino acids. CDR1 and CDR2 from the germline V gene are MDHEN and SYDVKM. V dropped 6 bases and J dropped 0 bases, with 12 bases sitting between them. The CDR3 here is CASRALDSSGANVLTF. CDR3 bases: TGTGCCAGCAGGGCTCTGGACAGCTCTGGGGCCAACGTCCTGACTTTC.

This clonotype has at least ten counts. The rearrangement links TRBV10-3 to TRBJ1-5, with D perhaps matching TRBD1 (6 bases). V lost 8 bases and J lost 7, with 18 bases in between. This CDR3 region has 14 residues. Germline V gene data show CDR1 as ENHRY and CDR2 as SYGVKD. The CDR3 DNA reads TGTGCCATCTCTCAACAGGGTGGTAGCCAGCCCCAGCATTTT. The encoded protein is CAISQQGGSQPQHF.

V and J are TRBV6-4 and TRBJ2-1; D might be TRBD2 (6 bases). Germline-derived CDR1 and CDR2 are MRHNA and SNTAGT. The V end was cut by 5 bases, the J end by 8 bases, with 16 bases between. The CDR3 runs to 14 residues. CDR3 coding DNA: TGTGCCAGCAGTCTAGCGCTCGCCTCGGATGAGCAGTTCTTC. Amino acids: CASSLALASDEQFF.

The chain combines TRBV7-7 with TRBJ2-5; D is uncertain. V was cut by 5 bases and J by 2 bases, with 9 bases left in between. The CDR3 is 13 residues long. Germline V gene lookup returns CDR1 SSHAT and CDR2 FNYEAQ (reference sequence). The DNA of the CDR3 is TGTGCCAGCAGCCCGAGCGCACAAGAGACCCAGTACTTC. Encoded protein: CASSPSAQETQYF.

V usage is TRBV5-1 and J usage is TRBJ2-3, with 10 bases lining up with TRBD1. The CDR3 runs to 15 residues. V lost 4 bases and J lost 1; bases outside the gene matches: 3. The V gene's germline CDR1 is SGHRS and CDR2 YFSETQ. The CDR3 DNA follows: TGCGCCAGCAGCCAAGGGACAGGGGGCACAGATACGCAGTATTTT. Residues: CASSQGTGGTDTQYF.

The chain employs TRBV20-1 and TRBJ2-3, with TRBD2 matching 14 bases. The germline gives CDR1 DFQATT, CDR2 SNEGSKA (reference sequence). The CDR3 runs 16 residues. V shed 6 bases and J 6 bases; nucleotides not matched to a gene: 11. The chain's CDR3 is CSASTSGGAGGDTQYF. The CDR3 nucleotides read TGCAGTGCGTCGACTAGCGGGGGGGCAGGAGGGGATACGCAGTATTTT.

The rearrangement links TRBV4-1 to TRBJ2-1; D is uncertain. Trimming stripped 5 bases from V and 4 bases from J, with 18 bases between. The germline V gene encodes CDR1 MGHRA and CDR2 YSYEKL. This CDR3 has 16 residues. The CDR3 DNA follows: TGCGCCAGCAGCACGGTTGGGGTTTCAAGATACAATGAGCAGTTCTTC. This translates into CASSTVGVSRYNEQFF.

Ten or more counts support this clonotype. CDR3 protein: CSATPGHAANYGYTF. For the CDR3, the DNA is TGCAGTGCTACCCCGGGACACGCAGCTAACTATGGCTACACCTTC. J is TRBJ1-2 and V is TRBV20-1, with D possibly TRBD1 on 6 matching bases. V dropped 4 bases and J dropped 0 bases, with 15 bases sitting between them. Germline V gene lookup returns CDR1 DFQATT and CDR2 SNEGSKA (reference sequence). The CDR3 length is 15 residues.

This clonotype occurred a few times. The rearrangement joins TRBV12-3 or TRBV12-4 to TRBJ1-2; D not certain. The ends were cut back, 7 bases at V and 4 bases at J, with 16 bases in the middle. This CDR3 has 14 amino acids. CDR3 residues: CASTASGLIYGYTF. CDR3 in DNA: TGTGCCAGCACCGCCTCGGGTCTCATCTATGGCTACACCTTC.

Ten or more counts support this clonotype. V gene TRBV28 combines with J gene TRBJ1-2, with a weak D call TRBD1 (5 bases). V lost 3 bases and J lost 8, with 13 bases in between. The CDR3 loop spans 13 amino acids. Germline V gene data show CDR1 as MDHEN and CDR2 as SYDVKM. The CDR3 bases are TGTGCCAGCAGTTTGGTACAGGCTAGCGGCTACACCTTC. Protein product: CASSLVQASGYTF.

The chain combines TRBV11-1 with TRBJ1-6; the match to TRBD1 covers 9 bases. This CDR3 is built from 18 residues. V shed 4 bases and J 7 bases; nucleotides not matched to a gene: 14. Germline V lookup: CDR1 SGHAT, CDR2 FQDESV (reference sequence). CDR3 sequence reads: CASSYDPGQGRGNSPLHF. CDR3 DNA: TGTGCCAGCAGCTACGACCCCGGACAGGGGAGAGGAAATTCACCCCTCCACTTT.

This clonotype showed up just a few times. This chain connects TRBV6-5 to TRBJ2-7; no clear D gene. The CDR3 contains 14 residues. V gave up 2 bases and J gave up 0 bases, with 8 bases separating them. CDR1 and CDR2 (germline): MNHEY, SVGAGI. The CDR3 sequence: CASSYAGISYEQYF. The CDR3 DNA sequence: TGTGCCAGCAGTTACGCAGGTATCTCCTACGAGCAGTACTTC.

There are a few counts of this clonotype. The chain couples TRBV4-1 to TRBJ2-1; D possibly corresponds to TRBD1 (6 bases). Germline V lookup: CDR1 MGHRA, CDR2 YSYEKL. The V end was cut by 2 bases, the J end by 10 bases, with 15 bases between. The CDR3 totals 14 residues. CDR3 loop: CASSQPGQRPEQFF. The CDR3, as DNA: TGCGCCAGCAGCCAACCCGGACAGCGCCCGGAGCAGTTCTTC.

In nucleotides, the CDR3 is TGTGCCAGCACCCCGGAGGCGGGGGGGCAGGGTGAGCAGTTCTTC. It codes for CASTPEAGGQGEQFF. V is TRBV11-2 and J is TRBJ2-1; 9 bases map to TRBD2. The CDR3 has 15 residues. With V trimmed by 7 bases and J by 9 bases, 13 bases remained unmatched. Germline V gene sequence: CDR1 SGHAT, CDR2 FQNNGV.